The sequence of this T cell receptor beta chain was determined in a study of graft-versus-host responses after intestinal transplantation. About the study: Each recipient received a multivisceral, liver-intestinal, or isolated intestinal graft.

This clone was seen only once. Its antigen is not known. V lost 2 bases to trimming and J lost 3 bases, with 15 bases between them. The CDR3 has 15 amino acids. CDR1 SGDLS and CDR2 YYNGEE come from the germline V gene. Findings of the study overall: With peak circulating GvH clone levels came an association with early post-transplant HvG declines.

Sequenced by immunoSEQ multiplex PCR; TCRdb stores in-frame clones only, minus some. The sample carries tens of thousands of clones, 90% to 95% recorded once. The material was unstimulated CD8+ T cells sorted from spleen or lymph node cells, obtained before intestinal transplant. The chain couples TRBV9 to TRBJ2-7, with D tentatively TRBD1 (6 bases). This TCR came from a human donor who received an intestinal transplant. CDR3 nucleotides: TGTGCCAGCAGCGTTACCGGGACATCCTTCTACGAGCAGTACTTC. This translates into CASSVTGTSFYEQYF.